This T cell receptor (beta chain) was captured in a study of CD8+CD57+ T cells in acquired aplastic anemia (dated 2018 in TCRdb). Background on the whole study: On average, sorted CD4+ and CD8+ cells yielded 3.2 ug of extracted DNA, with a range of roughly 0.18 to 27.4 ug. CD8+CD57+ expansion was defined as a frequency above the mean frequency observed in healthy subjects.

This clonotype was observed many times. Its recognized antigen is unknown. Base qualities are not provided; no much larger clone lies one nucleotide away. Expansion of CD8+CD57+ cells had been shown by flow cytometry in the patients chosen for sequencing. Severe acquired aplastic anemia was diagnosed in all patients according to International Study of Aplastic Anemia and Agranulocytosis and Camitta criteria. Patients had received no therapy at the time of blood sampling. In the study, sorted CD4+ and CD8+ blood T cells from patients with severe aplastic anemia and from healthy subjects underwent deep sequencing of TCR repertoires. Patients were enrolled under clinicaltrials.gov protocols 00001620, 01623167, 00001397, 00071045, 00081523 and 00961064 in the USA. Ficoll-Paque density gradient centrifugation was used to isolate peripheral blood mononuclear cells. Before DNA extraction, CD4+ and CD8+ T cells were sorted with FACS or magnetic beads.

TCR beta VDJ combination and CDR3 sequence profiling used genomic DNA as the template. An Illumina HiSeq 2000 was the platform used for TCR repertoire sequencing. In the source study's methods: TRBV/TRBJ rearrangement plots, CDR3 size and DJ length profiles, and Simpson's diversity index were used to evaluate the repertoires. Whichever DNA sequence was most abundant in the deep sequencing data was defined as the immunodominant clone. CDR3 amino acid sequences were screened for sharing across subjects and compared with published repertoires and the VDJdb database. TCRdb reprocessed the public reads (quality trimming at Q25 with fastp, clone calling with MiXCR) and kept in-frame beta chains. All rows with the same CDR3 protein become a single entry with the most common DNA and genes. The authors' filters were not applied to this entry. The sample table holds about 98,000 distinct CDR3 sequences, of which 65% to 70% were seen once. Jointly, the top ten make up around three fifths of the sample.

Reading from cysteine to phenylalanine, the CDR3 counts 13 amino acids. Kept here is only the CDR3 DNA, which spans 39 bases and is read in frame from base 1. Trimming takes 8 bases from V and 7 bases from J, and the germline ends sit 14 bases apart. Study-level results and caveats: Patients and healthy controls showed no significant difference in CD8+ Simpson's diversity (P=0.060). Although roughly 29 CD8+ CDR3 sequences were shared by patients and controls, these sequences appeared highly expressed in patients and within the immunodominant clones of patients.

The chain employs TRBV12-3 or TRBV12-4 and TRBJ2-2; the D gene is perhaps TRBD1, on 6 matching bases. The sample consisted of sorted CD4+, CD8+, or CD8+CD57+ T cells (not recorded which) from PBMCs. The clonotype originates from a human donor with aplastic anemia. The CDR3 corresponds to CASPAGVVGELFF. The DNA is TGTGCCAGCCCCGCAGGGGTGGTCGGGGAGCTGTTTTTT.